The 24 T cell receptor beta chains presented below share a single source sample, sequenced in a study of monozygotic twins with inflammatory bowel disease. Reprocessing the 5' RACE reads, TCRdb reports a single entry for every CDR3 protein and omits DNA. Its clone listing holds some 83,000 distinct CDR3 sequences. Sample: blood. Receptors originate from a human donor with ulcerative colitis or Crohn's disease, or a healthy co-twin of an affected twin (not recorded which).

The chain is built from TRBV7-3 and TRBJ2-3. This CDR3 is built from 14 residues. Germline CDR1 is SGHTA and CDR2 is FQGTGA. This chain's CDR3 is CASSLSMGSDTQYF.

The chain carries TRBV7-8 and TRBJ1-6. The V gene's germline CDR1 is SGHVS and CDR2 FQNEAQ. The CDR3 covers 16 residues. The CDR3: CASSLDGSSYNSPLHF. The full variable domain, with the rest looked up from reference TRBV7-8 and TRBJ1-6, is GAGVSQSPRYKVAKRGQDVALRCDPISGHVSLFWYQQALGQGPEFLTYFQNEAQLDKSGLPSDRFFAERPEGSVSTLKIQRTQQEDSAVYLCASSLDGSSYNSPLHFGNGTRLTVT.

The CDR3 spells CASSLKADTEAFF. V and J are TRBV7-7 and TRBJ1-1. CDR3 length: 13 residues. Germline assignment: CDR1 SSHAT and CDR2 FNYEAQ (reference sequence).

V usage is TRBV19 and J usage is TRBJ2-5. Germline CDR1 LNHDA, CDR2 SQIVND (reference sequence). CDR3 length: 12 amino acids. This chain's CDR3 is CASSIGGETQYF.

The chain combines TRBV20-1 with TRBJ2-6; TCRdb names TRBD1, which stays unverified in the absence of DNA. The CDR3 sequence is 16 residues long. Germline V lookup: CDR1 DFQATT, CDR2 SNEGSKA (reference sequence). The CDR3 here is CSASGWGYSGANVLTF.

This chain connects TRBV19 to TRBJ1-1; TCRdb designates TRBD1, a call that cannot be tested without DNA. The CDR3 is 12 amino acids. The germline gives CDR1 LNHDA, CDR2 SQIVND (reference sequence). CDR3 sequence reads: CASSWSGLEAFF. Using reference TRBV19 and TRBJ1-1 for the parts outside the CDR3, the full variable domain is DGGITQSPKYLFRKEGQNVTLSCEQNLNHDAMYWYRQDPGQGLRLIYYSQIVNDFQKGDIAEGYSVSREKKESFPLTVTSAQKNPTAFYLCASSWSGLEAFFGQGTRLTVV.

The chain carries TRBV18 and TRBJ2-7. The CDR3 is 14 amino acids. Per the germline V gene, CDR1 is KGHSH and CDR2 is LQKENI. CDR3 in amino acids: CASSPGQDSYEQYF.

CDR3 sequence: CASSYSAGGQVTEAFF. The chain has TRBV6-5 and TRBJ1-1; TCRdb designates TRBD1, a call that cannot be tested without DNA. The CDR3 length is 16 residues. CDR1 is MNHEY, CDR2 SVGAGI, per germline.

The CDR3 loop reads CASASPRIPYEQYF. The gene calls are TRBV6-1 and TRBJ2-7; there is no DNA to check the TCRdb D call of TRBD2. Germline CDR1 and CDR2: MNHNS and SASEGT. The CDR3 runs to 14 residues.

V and J are TRBV28 and TRBJ1-1; TCRdb outputs TRBD1, but without DNA this stays unchecked. The length of the CDR3 is 15 residues. Germline assignment: CDR1 MDHEN and CDR2 SYDVKM. The CDR3: CASSLWRRDRGKAFF.

The CDR3 is CASSLAVTTYEQYF. V is TRBV5-1 and J is TRBJ2-7. Germline V gives CDR1 SGHRS, CDR2 YFSETQ. The CDR3 sequence is 14 residues long.

V is TRBV7-9 and J is TRBJ2-1. The CDR3 has 14 residues. CDR1 SEHNR and CDR2 FQNEAQ come from the germline V gene (reference sequence). The CDR3 sequence: CASSSTGSYHEQFF. Combining the CDR3 with reference TRBV7-9 and TRBJ2-1 gives the whole variable domain DTGVSQNPRHKITKRGQNVTFRCDPISEHNRLYWYRQTLGQGPEFLTYFQNEAQLEKSRLLSDRFSAERPKGSFSTLEIQRTEQGDSAMYLCASSSTGSYHEQFFGPGTRLTVL.

The chain couples TRBV10-1 to TRBJ1-6. CDR1 and CDR2 from the germline V gene are WNHNN and SYGVQD (reference sequence). The CDR3 loop spans 15 amino acids. CDR3: CASISRSSYNSPLHF.

The rearrangement uses TRBV14 and TRBJ1-2; the TRBD1 assignment by TCRdb is unverifiable without DNA. This CDR3 comprises 16 residues. Germline V gene sequence: CDR1 SGHDN, CDR2 FVKESK. The CDR3 loop is CASSPRTGPLLGGYTF.

V is TRBV5-1 and J is TRBJ2-1. Looked up from germline, CDR1 is SGHRS and CDR2 is YFSETQ. The CDR3 sequence is 14 residues long. The CDR3 protein is CASSEMTSYNEQFF.

The chain links TRBV4-1 to TRBJ2-1; the D call of TRBD2 rests on TCRdb alone, since no DNA is present to check it. The CDR3 consists of 20 residues. CDR1 MGHRA and CDR2 YSYEKL come from the germline V gene. CDR3 sequence reads: CASSQDRTSGAPSSYNEQFF.

The chain employs TRBV27 and TRBJ1-1; TCRdb's D call of TRBD1 is untestable without DNA. Germline CDR1 and CDR2: MNHEY and SMNVEV (reference sequence). The length of the CDR3 is 14 residues. CDR3 loop: CASSKQQGWTEAFF.

The rearrangement joins TRBV4-2 to TRBJ2-7; no DNA is available, so the TRBD1 call from TCRdb remains unchecked. The germline gives CDR1 LGHNA, CDR2 YNFKEQ. The CDR3 length is 16 residues. CDR3 loop: CASSQDWGEGSYEQYF.

This rearrangement joins TRBV20-1 to TRBJ1-6; TCRdb indicates TRBD1, and absent DNA this call remains unverified. CDR3 length: 14 amino acids. Germline-derived CDR1 and CDR2 are DFQATT and SNEGSKA (reference sequence). The CDR3 spells CSAPVWAGGSPLHF.

This sequence joins TRBV12-3 or TRBV12-4 and TRBJ2-2; the D call of TRBD1 rests on TCRdb alone, since no DNA is present to check it. The CDR3 sequence is 13 residues long. CDR3 protein: CASSNREIGELFF.

The chain links TRBV7-9 to TRBJ1-5; there is no DNA to check the TCRdb D call of TRBD1. The germline CDR1 and CDR2 sequences are SEHNR and FQNEAQ (reference sequence). The CDR3 consists of 13 residues. CDR3 amino acids: CASSLQGDQPQHF.

The rearrangement joins TRBV6-5 to TRBJ2-3; no DNA is available, so the TRBD1 call from TCRdb remains unchecked. In germline, CDR1 is MNHEY, CDR2 SVGAGI. The CDR3 loop spans 15 amino acids. The CDR3 is CASSSTGQGQDTQYF.

The chain combines TRBV7-2 with TRBJ2-1; TCRdb outputs TRBD2, but without DNA this stays unchecked. Germline CDR1 is SGHTA and CDR2 is FQGNSA. The CDR3 loop spans 15 amino acids. The CDR3 loop is CASSSTSGDYNEQFF.

V gene TRBV28 combines with J gene TRBJ2-7; with no DNA, the TCRdb D assignment of TRBD2 cannot be verified. CDR1 is MDHEN, CDR2 SYDVKM, per germline. This CDR3 spans 16 amino acids. CDR3 protein: CASSSPGTSGWDEQYF.